This T cell receptor (beta chain) was identified during a study of T cell responses to AZD1222 COVID-19 vaccine. General observations from the study: Regions 160-218 and 743-854 dominated among vaccine-associated CD4 TCRs spanning spike.

V was pared by 0 bases and J by 4 bases, with 1 base of the junction left unmatched. The CDR3 runs to 14 residues. Germline CDR1 reads SGHVS; CDR2 reads FQNEAQ. The protocol was immunoSEQ multiplex PCR, while the TCRdb copy is restricted to in-frame clones and leaves out a portion. Among over 110,000 clones listed, about nine tenths were seen once. Note on this clone: The antigen remains unidentified. This sample also contains other DNA sequences that code for the same CDR3.

The chain links TRBV7-8 to TRBJ1-1, with TRBD1 matching 8 bases. The sequence came from an adult who received the AZD1222 COVID-19 vaccine. This material consisted of peripheral blood, taken 28 days after the second AZD1222 dose. In nucleotides, the CDR3 is TGTGCCAGCAGCTTAGCAACAGGGGGCACTGAAGCTTTCTTT. Translation gives CASSLATGGTEAFF.